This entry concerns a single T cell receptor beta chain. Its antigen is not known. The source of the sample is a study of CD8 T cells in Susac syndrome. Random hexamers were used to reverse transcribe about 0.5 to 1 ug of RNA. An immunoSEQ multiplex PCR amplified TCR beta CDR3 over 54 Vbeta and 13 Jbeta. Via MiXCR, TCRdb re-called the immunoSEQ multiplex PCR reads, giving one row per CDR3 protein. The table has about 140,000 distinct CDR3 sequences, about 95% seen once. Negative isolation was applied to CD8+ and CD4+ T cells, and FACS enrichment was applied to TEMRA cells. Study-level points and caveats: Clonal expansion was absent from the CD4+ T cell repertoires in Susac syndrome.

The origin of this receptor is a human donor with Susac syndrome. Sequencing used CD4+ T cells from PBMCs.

Here the CDR3 reads CSARDIGNEQFF. As DNA, the CDR3 is TGCAGTGCTAGAGATATCGGTAATGAGCAGTTCTTC. The chain employs TRBV20-1 and TRBJ2-1; D gene unclear. The CDR3 is made up of 12 amino acids. Trimming took 0 bases from V and 7 from J, leaving 7 bases between them. The germline V gene encodes CDR1 DFQATT and CDR2 SNEGSKA (reference sequence).